Listed here are 7 T cell receptor beta chains from one sample, sequenced in a study of OX40 agonist ivuxolimab in advanced cancers. Sequenced by immunoSEQ multiplex PCR; TCRdb stores in-frame clones only, minus some. The table records tens of thousands of clones, 80% to 90% of them present only once. The specimen was CD4+ or CD8+ T cells sorted from blood, collected in a trial of the OX40 agonist ivuxolimab. These receptors originate from an adult with an advanced solid tumor such as melanoma, head and neck, liver or kidney cancer.

The CDR3 bases are TGCGCCAGCAGCTTGTCAGGGGTGGTAGGAGAGACCCAGTACTTC. Protein product: CASSLSGVVGETQYF. The chain has TRBV5-1 and TRBJ2-5, with a tentative D call TRBD1 (6 bases). This CDR3 spans 15 amino acids. Germline V lookup: CDR1 SGHRS, CDR2 YFSETQ. V dropped 1 base and J dropped 4 bases, with 14 bases sitting between them.

This clone occurred once. The J gene is TRBJ2-7, the V gene TRBV7-2; D remains unclear. This CDR3 has 15 amino acids. The germline gives CDR1 SGHTA, CDR2 FQGNSA. Trimming pared 1 base from V and 0 bases from J, leaving 10 bases between. The CDR3 DNA follows: TGTGCCAGCAGCTTAGACTCAGCCATCTCCTACGAGCAGTACTTC. Its protein product is CASSLDSAISYEQYF.

The chain carries TRBV9 and TRBJ2-3; D may be TRBD1 (5 bases). V dropped 4 bases and J dropped 0 bases, with 15 bases sitting between them. Germline V gene lookup returns CDR1 SGDLS and CDR2 YYNGEE. The CDR3 consists of 16 residues. This CDR3 is CASSPRQPSSTDTQYF. The CDR3 DNA reads as TGTGCCAGCAGCCCTCGACAGCCCTCCAGCACAGATACGCAGTATTTT.

CDR3 DNA: TGTGCCAGCAGCGTAGGTTCAGGGGCTAATTCACCCCTCCACTTT. Protein: CASSVGSGANSPLHF. V gene TRBV9 combines with J gene TRBJ1-6; possible D gene TRBD1, 6 bases. The V end was cut by 0 bases, the J end by 6 bases, with 10 bases between. CDR3 size: 15 residues. Per germline, CDR1 SGDLS and CDR2 YYNGEE.

V and J are TRBV9 and TRBJ1-2, with a tentative D call TRBD1 (6 bases). With 0 bases removed from V and 1 base from J, the gap between germline ends came to 16 bases. The germline gives CDR1 SGDLS, CDR2 YYNGEE. This CDR3 comprises 17 residues. The CDR3 DNA reads TGTGCCAGCAGCGTAGGGCCAGGGGCGATACATAACTATGGCTACACCTTC. Protein: CASSVGPGAIHNYGYTF.

The V call is TRBV7-2, the J call TRBJ2-7; D gene unclear. Trimming cost V 5 bases and J 0 bases, with 8 bases left between them. The CDR3 extends over 13 amino acids. Per germline, CDR1 SGHTA and CDR2 FQGNSA. CDR3 nucleotides: TGTGCCAGCAGCCCATCGGGCTCCTACGAGCAGTACTTC. It translates to CASSPSGSYEQYF.

This chain connects TRBV6-1 to TRBJ2-1; 10 nucleotides align to TRBD2. CDR3 size: 15 residues. J gave up 9 bases and V 1 base, and 6 bases lay outside the gene matches. The germline V gene encodes CDR1 MNHNS and CDR2 SASEGT. The DNA for the CDR3 is TGTGCCAGCAGTGAAGGACTAGCGGGCCCCGTTGAGCAGTTCTTC. This sequence encodes CASSEGLAGPVEQFF.